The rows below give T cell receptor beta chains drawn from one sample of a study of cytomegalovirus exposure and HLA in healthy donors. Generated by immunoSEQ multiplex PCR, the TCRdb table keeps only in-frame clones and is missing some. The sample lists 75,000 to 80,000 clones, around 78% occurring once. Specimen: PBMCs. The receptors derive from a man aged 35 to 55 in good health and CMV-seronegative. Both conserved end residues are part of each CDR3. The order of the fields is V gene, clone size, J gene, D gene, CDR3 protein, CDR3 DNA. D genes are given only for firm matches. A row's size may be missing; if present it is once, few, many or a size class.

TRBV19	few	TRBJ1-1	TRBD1	CASSRGTVIMNTEAFF	TGTGCCAGTAGCCGAGGGACAGTTATTATGAACACTGAAGCTTTCTTT
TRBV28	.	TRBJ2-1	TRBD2	CASSPPTSGSFGNEQFF	TGTGCCAGCAGCCCTCCGACTAGCGGGAGTTTCGGCAATGAGCAGTTCTTC
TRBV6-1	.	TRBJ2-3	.	CASSEAPGLSTDTQYF	TGTGCCAGCAGTGAAGCCCCAGGGCTTTCCACAGATACGCAGTATTTT
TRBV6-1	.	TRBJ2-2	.	CASSEKTLVNTGELFF	TGTGCCAGCAGTGAGAAGACCCTAGTAAACACCGGGGAGCTGTTTTTT
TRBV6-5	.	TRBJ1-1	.	CASRGVEAFF	TGTGCCAGCAGGGGCGTTGAAGCTTTCTTT
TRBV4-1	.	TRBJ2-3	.	CASKGVITGTDTQYF	TGCGCCAGCAAAGGGGTCATAACTGGCACAGATACGCAGTATTTT
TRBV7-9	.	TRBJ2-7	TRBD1	CSSSLWDRVSNEQYF	TGTTCCAGCAGCTTGTGGGACAGGGTCTCCAACGAGCAGTACTTC
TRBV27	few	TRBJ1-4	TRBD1	CASSWAQGANEKLFF	TGTGCCAGCAGTTGGGCGCAGGGGGCTAATGAAAAACTGTTTTTT
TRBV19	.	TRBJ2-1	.	CASSRGPSGQFF	TGTGCCAGTAGTCGAGGGCCCAGTGGGCAGTTCTTC
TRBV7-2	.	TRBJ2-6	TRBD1	CASSWGTGERSGANVLTF	TGTGCCAGCAGCTGGGGGACAGGGGAACGGTCTGGGGCCAACGTCCTGACTTTC
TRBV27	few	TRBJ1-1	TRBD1	CASSLIGQANTEAFF	TGTGCCAGCAGTTTAATAGGACAGGCCAACACTGAAGCTTTCTTT
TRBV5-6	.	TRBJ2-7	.	CASPLGRDSAHPTYEQYF	TGTGCCAGCCCCCTGGGGCGGGACAGCGCGCACCCCACCTACGAGCAGTACTTC
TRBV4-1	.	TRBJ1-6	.	CASSQVPGHNNSPLHF	TGCGCCAGCAGCCAAGTTCCTGGACATAATAATTCACCCCTCCACTTT
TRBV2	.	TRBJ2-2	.	CASSERQDTGELFF	TGTGCCAGCAGTGAAAGACAGGACACCGGGGAGCTGTTTTTT
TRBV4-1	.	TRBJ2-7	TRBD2	CASSRSGTSGGSYEQYF	TGCGCCAGCAGCCGTTCCGGGACTAGCGGGGGCTCCTACGAGCAGTACTTC
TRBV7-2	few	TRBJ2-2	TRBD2	CASTVGAGGVTGELFF	TGTGCCAGCACCGTGGGAGCGGGAGGGGTCACCGGGGAGCTGTTTTTT
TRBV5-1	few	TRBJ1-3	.	CASSLSQGITGNTIYF	TGCGCCAGCAGCTTGTCACAGGGAATAACTGGAAACACCATATATTTT
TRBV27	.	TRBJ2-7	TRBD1	CASSLLGQGSYEQYF	TGTGCCAGCAGTTTACTTGGACAGGGTTCCTACGAGCAGTACTTC
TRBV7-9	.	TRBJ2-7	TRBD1	CASSLVRTGAYEQYF	TGTGCCAGCAGCTTAGTACGGACAGGGGCCTACGAGCAGTACTTC
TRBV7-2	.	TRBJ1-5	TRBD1	CASSPTGIQPQHF	TGTGCCAGCAGCCCGACAGGGATTCAGCCCCAGCATTTT
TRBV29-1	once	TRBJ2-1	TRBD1	CSVGQGAHEQFF	TGCAGCGTTGGACAGGGGGCCCATGAGCAGTTCTTC
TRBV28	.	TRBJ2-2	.	CASSLLFLTNTGELFF	TGTGCCAGCAGTTTACTCTTCTTAACTAACACCGGGGAGCTGTTTTTT
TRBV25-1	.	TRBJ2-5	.	CASSDTSHGETQYF	TGTGCCAGCAGTGATACCTCCCACGGGGAGACCCAGTACTTC
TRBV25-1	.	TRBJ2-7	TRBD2	CASSELGGSSYEQYF	TGTGCCAGCAGTGAATTGGGCGGGAGCTCCTACGAGCAGTACTTC
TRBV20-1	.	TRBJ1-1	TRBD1	CSADRGTEAFF	TGCAGTGCCGACAGGGGAACTGAAGCTTTCTTT
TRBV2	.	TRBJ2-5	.	CASRSSRTQYF	TGTGCCAGCAGGTCCAGTCGGACCCAGTACTTC
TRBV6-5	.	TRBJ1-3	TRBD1	CASSSDRGQGNTIYF	TGTGCCAGCAGTTCGGACAGGGGGCAAGGAAACACCATATATTTT
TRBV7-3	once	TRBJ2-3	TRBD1	CASSRTGTEDTQYF	TGTGCCAGCAGCCGGACAGGGACCGAAGATACGCAGTATTTT
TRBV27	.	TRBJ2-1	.	CASRTGILVNEQFF	TGTGCCAGCAGAACCGGGATCCTTGTCAATGAGCAGTTCTTC
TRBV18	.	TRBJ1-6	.	CASSPVPGTSSSSYNSPLHF	TGTGCCAGCTCACCAGTACCCGGGACATCCTCTAGCTCCTATAATTCACCCCTCCACTTT
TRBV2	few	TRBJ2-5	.	CASTGRVNQYF	TGTGCCAGCACCGGTCGTGTAAACCAGTACTTC
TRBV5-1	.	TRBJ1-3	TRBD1	CASSLVPLDRVGNTIYF	TGCGCCAGCAGCTTGGTCCCTCTGGACAGGGTTGGAAACACCATATATTTT
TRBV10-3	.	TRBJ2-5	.	CAISQGLPQETQYF	TGTGCCATCAGTCAGGGGTTACCCCAAGAGACCCAGTACTTC
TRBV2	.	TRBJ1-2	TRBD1	CASSERGQGTNYGYTF	TGTGCCAGCAGTGAAAGGGGACAGGGCACTAACTATGGCTACACCTTC
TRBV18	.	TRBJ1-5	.	CASSPPGGNQPQHF	TGTGCCAGCTCACCACCGGGCGGGAATCAGCCCCAGCATTTT
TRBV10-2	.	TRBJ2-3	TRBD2	CASRHPGLAGFTDTQYF	TGCGCCAGCAGACATCCGGGACTAGCGGGATTTACAGATACGCAGTATTTT
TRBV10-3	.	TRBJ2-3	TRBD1	CAIQGQGADTQYF	TGTGCCATCCAGGGACAGGGAGCAGATACGCAGTATTTT
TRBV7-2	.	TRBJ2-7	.	CASRQPAGSYEQYF	TGTGCCAGCAGACAACCGGCAGGCTCCTACGAGCAGTACTTC
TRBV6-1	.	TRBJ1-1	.	CATGLPTEAFF	TGTGCCACGGGACTCCCCACTGAAGCTTTCTTT
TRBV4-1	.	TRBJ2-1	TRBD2	CASSPMGGSLSAMVF	TGCGCCAGCAGCCCCATGGGGGGGAGTTTGTCTGCCATGGTCTTC
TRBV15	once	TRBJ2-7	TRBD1	CATSRAAGTVYGEQYF	TGTGCCACCAGCAGAGCTGCCGGGACAGTTTATGGCGAGCAGTACTTC
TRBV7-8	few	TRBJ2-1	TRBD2	CASSLGLAGGYNEQFF	TGTGCCAGCAGCTTGGGACTAGCGGGAGGCTACAATGAGCAGTTCTTC
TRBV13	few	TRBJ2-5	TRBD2	CASSLGTGTIEETQYF	TGTGCCAGCAGCTTGGGAACCGGGACTATAGAAGAGACCCAGTACTTC
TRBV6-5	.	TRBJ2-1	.	CASLGDSNEQFF	TGTGCCAGCCTTGGGGACTCAAATGAGCAGTTCTTC
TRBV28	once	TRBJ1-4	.	CASSLAGHGVANEKLFF	TGTGCCAGCAGTTTGGCAGGGCACGGTGTGGCTAATGAAAAACTGTTTTTT
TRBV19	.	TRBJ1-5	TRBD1	CASTFDRVQPQHF	TGTGCCAGTACCTTCGACAGGGTTCAGCCCCAGCATTTT
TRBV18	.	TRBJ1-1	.	CASSLNRGGSNTEAFF	TGTGCCAGCTCACTTAATAGGGGGGGGAGCAACACTGAAGCTTTCTTT
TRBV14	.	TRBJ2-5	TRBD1	CASSQGATGGGETQYF	TGTGCCAGCAGCCAAGGAGCTACAGGGGGCGGAGAGACCCAGTACTTC
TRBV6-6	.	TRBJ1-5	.	CASSSSGQPQHF	TGTGCCAGCAGTTCCAGCGGTCAGCCCCAGCATTTT
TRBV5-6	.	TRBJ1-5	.	CASSKWWGTSNQPQHF	TGTGCCAGCAGCAAATGGTGGGGGACAAGCAATCAGCCCCAGCATTTT
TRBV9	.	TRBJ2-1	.	CASSPGLRTVNEQFF	TGTGCCAGCAGCCCCGGACTCCGGACCGTCAATGAGCAGTTCTTC
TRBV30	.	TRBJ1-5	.	CAWGLGNQPQHF	TGTGCCTGGGGCCTTGGCAATCAGCCCCAGCATTTT